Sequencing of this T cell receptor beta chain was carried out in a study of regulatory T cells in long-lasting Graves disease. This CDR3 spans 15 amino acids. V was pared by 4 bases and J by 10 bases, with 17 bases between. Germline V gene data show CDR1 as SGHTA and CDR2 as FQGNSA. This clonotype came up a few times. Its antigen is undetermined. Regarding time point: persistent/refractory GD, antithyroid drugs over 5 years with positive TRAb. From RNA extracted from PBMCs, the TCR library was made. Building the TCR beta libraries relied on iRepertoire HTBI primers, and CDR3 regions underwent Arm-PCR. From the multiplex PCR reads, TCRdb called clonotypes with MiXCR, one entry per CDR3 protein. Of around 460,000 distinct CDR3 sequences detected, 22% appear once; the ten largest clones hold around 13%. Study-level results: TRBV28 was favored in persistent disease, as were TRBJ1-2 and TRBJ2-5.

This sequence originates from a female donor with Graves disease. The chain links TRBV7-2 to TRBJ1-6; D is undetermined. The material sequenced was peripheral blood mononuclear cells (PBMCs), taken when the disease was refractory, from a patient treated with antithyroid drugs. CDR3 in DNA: TGTGCCAGCAGCTCCTACCTAGGACCAAGATCACCCCTCCACTTT. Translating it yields CASSSYLGPRSPLHF.